This record looks at one T cell receptor beta chain sequence and its context. The CDR3 loop spans 12 amino acids. Germline CDR1 reads SQVTM; CDR2 reads ANQGSEA. V lost 6 bases to trimming and J lost 2 bases, with 11 bases between them. This sample was taken from a study of patients and donors after allogeneic stem cell transplantation. TCRdb itself ran the RT-PCR reads through MiXCR, one entry per CDR3 protein. The table lists some 150,000 distinct CDR3 sequences, about a third of them singletons. The chain joins TRBV29-1 to TRBJ2-7, with D perhaps TRBD2 (5 bases). What was sequenced was blood, either unsorted or a sorted T cell fraction (not recorded which). The sequence was obtained from a human donor who was either an allogeneic HSCT recipient or a stem cell or donor lymphocyte infusion donor (not recorded which). It is not recorded whose cells these are; they may come from a transplant donor. The CDR3 nucleotides read TGCAGCGTGAAACCGGGGACCTACGAGCAGTACTTC. Translation gives CSVKPGTYEQYF.